This paragraph covers one TCR beta chain sequence. Antigen: not known. Trimming removed 1 base from V and 2 bases from J, with 14 bases in between. CDR1 is DFQATT, CDR2 SNEGSKA, per germline (reference sequence). The CDR3 loop spans 15 amino acids. TCRdb passed the 5' RACE reads through MiXCR, listing each CDR3 protein once. This table has around 140,000 distinct CDR3 sequences, 15% to 20% appearing once. This entry comes from a study of T-cell memory formation after mild COVID-19. Overall study findings and caveats: Researchers found some responding clones in pre-infection memory, a sign that cross-reactive memory joined. Contracting clones localized mainly to CM and EM when CD4+ and mainly to EMRA when CD8+.

The sequence derives from an adult woman who had mild COVID-19 (a few samples of this study predate the infection). Cell type and time point are not known. V and J are TRBV20-1 and TRBJ2-5, with D maybe TRBD1 (6 bases). Specimen: PBMCs or a T cell subset sorted from them (not recorded which). The CDR3 nucleotides are TGCAGTGCTAGAGCGCCGGGACAAAAACAAGAGACCCAGTACTTC. It translates to CSARAPGQKQETQYF.